This T cell receptor beta chain was documented in a study of early T cells in non-severe SARS-CoV-2 infection. Study details: The study sequenced bulk RNA from unsorted whole blood, with chains unpaired. Findings of the study overall: Using VDJdb, the matching emphasized anti-spike CD8 responses while missing private and CD4 specificities.

This clonotype has more than one count but fewer than ten. Its antigen remains unknown. Individual cDNA molecules were tagged with unique molecular identifiers, the study reported. TCRdb reanalysed the 5' RACE reads using MiXCR and keeps one entry per CDR3 protein. This table has 80,000 to 100,000 distinct CDR3 sequences, approximately 10% appearing once. This CDR3 has 14 amino acids. Trimming cost V 4 bases and J 0 bases, with 7 bases left between them. CDR1 is MNHEY, CDR2 SVGAGI, per germline. The material sequenced was whole blood, taken at baseline. V gene TRBV6-5 combines with J gene TRBJ1-5; unclear D gene. This clonotype was sampled from an adult who was a healthcare worker with PCR-confirmed SARS-CoV-2 infection or an uninfected control (not recorded which). The CDR3 spells CASSSQYSNQPQHF. In DNA, the CDR3 is TGTGCCAGCAGTTCCCAATATAGCAATCAGCCCCAGCATTTT.